In its sample, the clone carrying this TCR beta chain was seen many times. This sample was included in a study of neurological immune-mediated disorders. The CDR3 extends over 14 amino acids. Germline CDR1 is LGHDT and CDR2 is YNNKEL (reference sequence). With 0 bases removed from V and 5 bases from J, the gap between germline ends came to 11 bases. As to time point: longitudinal time-point 1 (baseline). The cDNA was generated through 5'RACE incorporating 10-nucleotide random UMIs. Using its own MiXCR run on the 5' RACE reads, TCRdb lists one record per CDR3 protein. The data show approximately 53,000 distinct CDR3 sequences, 8% to 10% seen once.

This receptor was obtained from a woman between 40 and 50 years old in good health. The sample comprised PBMCs. The chain uses TRBV3-1 and TRBJ2-7; possibly TRBD2 for D (6 bases). DNA for the CDR3: TGTGCCAGCAGCCAAGATCAAGGGGAGGACGAGCAGTACTTC. It is translated as CASSQDQGEDEQYF.